Below, 14 T cell receptor beta chains from the same sample are listed, as sequenced in a study of T-cell reconstitution after alpha-beta-depleted transplantation in children. Unique molecular identifiers were incorporated into the prepared TCRbeta library. TCRdb reanalysed the PCR reads using MiXCR and keeps one entry per CDR3 protein. Among about 540,000 distinct CDR3 sequences listed, about a quarter were seen once. The sample in question was PBMCs, obtained before TCRalphabeta/CD19-depleted stem cell transplant. Receptors were obtained from a boy under two years old with Wiskott-Aldrich syndrome, due to receive a stem cell transplant.

The rearrangement uses TRBV3-1 and TRBJ2-2; 8 nucleotides align to TRBD1. The CDR3 runs to 16 residues. The ends lost 1 base at V and 6 bases at J; junction bases unmatched: 7. Germline CDR1 LGHDT, CDR2 YNNKEL (reference sequence). In nucleotides, the CDR3 is TGTGCCAGCAGCCAAGGGACAGGGAATTTTCCCGGGGAGCTGTTTTTT. This gives the protein CASSQGTGNFPGELFF.

The V call is TRBV2, the J call TRBJ1-2; TRBD1 matches 9 bases. This CDR3 has 15 residues. V lost 0 bases to trimming and J lost 4 bases; unmatched junction nucleotides: 3. The germline CDR1 and CDR2 sequences are SNHLY and FYNNEI. The CDR3 loop reads CASSEAGTGSYGYTF. DNA for the CDR3: TGTGCCAGCAGTGAAGCCGGGACAGGGAGCTATGGCTACACCTTC. Variable domain in full (rest from reference TRBV2 and TRBJ1-2): EPEVTQTPSHQVTQMGQEVILRCVPISNHLYFYWYRQILGQKVEFLVSFYNNEISEKSEIFDDQFSVERPDGSNFTLKIRSTKLEDSAMYFCASSEAGTGSYGYTFGSGTRLTVV.

This clonotype has a handful of counts. The rearrangement links TRBV20-1 to TRBJ2-5; tentatively, D is TRBD1 or TRBD2 (5 bases each). The length of the CDR3 is 13 residues. The V gene lost 6 bases and the J gene lost 9 bases, with 20 bases spanning the gap. Germline assignment: CDR1 DFQATT and CDR2 SNEGSKA (reference sequence). CDR3 amino acids: CSASPLGENAQYF. The CDR3 nucleotides are TGCAGTGCCAGCCCGTTAGGGGAGAATGCCCAGTACTTC.

This chain connects TRBV7-2 to TRBJ2-3; 11 nucleotides line up with TRBD2. The V gene's germline CDR1 is SGHTA and CDR2 FQGNSA. V dropped 5 bases and J dropped 3; count of bases not matched to a gene: 7. This CDR3 is 16 amino acids long. The CDR3 sequence: CASSLTSGRRTDTQYF. The CDR3 bases are TGTGCCAGCAGCCTCACTAGCGGGAGAAGAACAGATACGCAGTATTTT. Filled out from reference TRBV7-2 and TRBJ2-3, the complete variable domain reads GAGVSQSPSNKVTEKGKDVELRCDPISGHTALYWYRQSLGQGLEFLIYFQGNSAPDKSGLPSDRFSAERTGGSVSTLTIQRTQQEDSAVYLCASSLTSGRRTDTQYFGPGTRLTVL.

This chain joins TRBV6-1 and TRBJ2-1; D ambiguous. Germline V gives CDR1 MNHNS, CDR2 SASEGT. CDR3 length equals 15 residues. The V and J ends lost 8 bases and 6 bases respectively, with 20 bases between them. The DNA for the CDR3 is TGTGCCAGCCCGATAAACCGACCGTCTACCAATGAGCAGTTCTTC. Its protein is CASPINRPSTNEQFF.

The chain combines TRBV5-1 with TRBJ2-7; TRBD2 matches 10 bases. The germline V gene encodes CDR1 SGHRS and CDR2 YFSETQ. This CDR3 has 13 amino acids. V dropped 5 bases and J dropped 5; count of bases not matched to a gene: 4. The CDR3 DNA follows: TGCGCCAGCAGAGCGGGAGGGCCCCACGAGCAGTACTTC. As protein: CASRAGGPHEQYF.

In this sample, this clonotype turned up a few times. The CDR3 nucleotides are TGTGCCATCAGTGAACCTAGCGGGACGGTCGAGCAGTACTTC. It translates to CAISEPSGTVEQYF. The chain has TRBV10-3 and TRBJ2-7; TRBD2 agrees at 9 bases. The CDR3 sequence is 14 residues long. After removal of 3 bases from V and 6 bases from J, the junction contained 6 bases not matched to a gene. Germline V gene sequence: CDR1 ENHRY, CDR2 SYGVKD.

The table lists this clonotype with a few counts. One junction end disagrees with the germline gene, perhaps due to a read error. The chain links TRBV28 to TRBJ2-1; D is possibly TRBD1 or TRBD2 (5 bases each). Germline V CDR1 and CDR2: MDHEN, SYDVKM. CDR3 length: 14 amino acids. The CDR3 sequence is CSSSFLQGHNEQFF. The CDR3, as DNA: TGTTCCAGCAGTTTTCTTCAGGGACACAATGAGCAGTTCTTC.

This chain connects TRBV20-1 to TRBJ2-4; D gene unclear. The germline V gene has CDR1 DFQATT and CDR2 SNEGSKA (reference sequence). The CDR3 runs 15 residues. V was cut by 2 bases and J by 0 bases, with 11 bases left in between. CDR3 in amino acids: CSARRQVLAKNIQYF. Here the CDR3 DNA reads TGCAGTGCTAGACGGCAGGTGCTAGCCAAAAACATTCAGTACTTC.

This clonotype was seen more than once but under ten times. The chain is built from TRBV20-1 and TRBJ2-7; D might be TRBD2 (7 bases). The germline V and J ends were trimmed by 6 bases and 5 bases, with 20 bases remaining between them. There are 14 residues in the CDR3. The germline V gene encodes CDR1 DFQATT and CDR2 SNEGSKA (reference sequence). The CDR3 sequence: CSARRGGPMNEQYF. CDR3 coding DNA: TGCAGTGCCCGAAGGGGGGGACCCATGAACGAGCAGTACTTC.

The genes are TRBV12-3 or TRBV12-4 and TRBJ1-2, with a weak D call TRBD1 (5 bases). The CDR3 contains 11 residues. Trimming stripped 3 bases from V and 7 bases from J, with 6 bases between. CDR3 region: CASSFGGGYTF. The DNA of the CDR3 is TGTGCCAGCAGTTTCGGGGGTGGCTACACCTTC.

Only a few counts were recorded for this clonotype. The chain combines TRBV12-3 or TRBV12-4 with TRBJ2-1, with 10 positions matching TRBD1. This CDR3 has 14 amino acids. Trimming took 6 bases from V and 7 from J; bases not matched to a gene: 6. Here the CDR3 DNA reads TGTGCCAGCAGCCGGAGACAGGGGGCGAATGAGCAGTTCTTC. Its protein product is CASSRRQGANEQFF.

This clonotype was counted between two and nine times. The chain carries TRBV5-6 and TRBJ2-7; no firm D call. V lost 3 bases and J lost 4, with 11 bases in between. The germline V gene has CDR1 SGHDT and CDR2 YYEEEE. The CDR3 runs to 13 residues. This CDR3 reads CASSSYTQYEQYF. DNA of the CDR3: TGTGCCAGCAGCTCGTATACCCAGTACGAGCAGTACTTC.

The V and J genes are TRBV20-1 and TRBJ1-5; possibly TRBD1 for D (5 bases). CDR1 is DFQATT, CDR2 SNEGSKA, per germline (reference sequence). The germline V and J ends were trimmed by 2 bases and 3 bases, with 14 bases remaining between them. This CDR3 comprises 15 residues. CDR3 nucleotides: TGCAGTGCTAGAAATCAGGGTGATGTCAATCAGCCCCAGCATTTT. This translates into CSARNQGDVNQPQHF.